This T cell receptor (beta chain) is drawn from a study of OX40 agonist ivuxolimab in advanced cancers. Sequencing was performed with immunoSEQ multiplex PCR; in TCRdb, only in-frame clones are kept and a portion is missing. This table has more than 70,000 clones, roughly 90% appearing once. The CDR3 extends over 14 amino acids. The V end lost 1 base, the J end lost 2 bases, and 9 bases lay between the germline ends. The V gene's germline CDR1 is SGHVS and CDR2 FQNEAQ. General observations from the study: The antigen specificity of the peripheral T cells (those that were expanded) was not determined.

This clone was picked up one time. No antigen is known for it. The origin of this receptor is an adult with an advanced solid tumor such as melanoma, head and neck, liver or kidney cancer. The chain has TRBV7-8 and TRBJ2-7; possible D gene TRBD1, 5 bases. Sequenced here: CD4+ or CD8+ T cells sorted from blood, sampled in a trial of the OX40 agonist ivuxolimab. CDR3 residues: CASSLEVGAYEQYF. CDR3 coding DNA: TGTGCCAGCAGCTTAGAGGTAGGGGCCTACGAGCAGTACTTC. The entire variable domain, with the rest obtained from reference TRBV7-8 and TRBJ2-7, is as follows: GAGVSQSPRYKVAKRGQDVALRCDPISGHVSLFWYQQALGQGPEFLTYFQNEAQLDKSGLPSDRFFAERPEGSVSTLKIQRTQQEDSAVYLCASSLEVGAYEQYFGPGTRLTVT.